The text below deals with one T cell receptor (beta chain). This clonotype was seen at least ten times. This receptor's antigen is unknown. No per-base quality is available; no much larger clone lies one base away. The source of the sample is a study of low-dose radiotherapy and immunotherapy resistance in tumors (dated by TCRdb to between 2021 and 2024). Background for the entire study: Cohort 1 received 0.5 Gy per fraction every 2 weeks, with a prescribed total PTV dose of 6.5 Gy. Cohort 2 received 1 Gy per fraction every two weeks, with a total of 13 Gy over 26 weeks. Patients were given nivolumab as a 240 mg flat dose every two weeks and ipilimumab at 1 mg/kg every six weeks, with both drugs delivered intravenously. Every two weeks, patients got intravenous cyclophosphamide at 200 mg/m2, given one day ahead of each radiation and immunotherapy administration. Patients took aspirin 300 mg orally once daily for four cycles, starting on cycle 1 day 1. The trial did not randomize participants into treatment groups. The translational analysis covered eight patients: three from the first dose cohort and the first five from the second dose cohort.

The sequencer was an Illumina HiSeq 2500. First-strand cDNA was synthesized using Superscript III and a set of TRAV- and TRBV-specific primers, so that both TCRalpha and TCRbeta chains were covered. TCRs were amplified for approximately 20 PCR cycles with Phusion, using a constant-region primer paired with the adapter attached to the V primers. The isolated mRNA was amplified using the MessageAmp II aRNA Amplification Kit, with in vitro transcription performed for about 16 hours at 37 degrees C. mRNA for TCR sequencing was isolated with the Dynabeads mRNA DIRECT Purification Kit. Indexed Illumina adapters were added in a second Phusion PCR of around 23 cycles, and the PCR products were purified with AMPure XP beads. The paper's data handling went like this. Using custom Perl scripts, TCR sequences that encoded the same protein were pooled, out-of-frame sequences were dropped, and the abundance of each clonotype was calculated. TCR sequences supported by only a single read were excluded from analysis. Repertoire metrics included Shannon entropy, Gini index, clonality, richness, and frequency of TCRs shared between repertoires. TCRdb cleaned the public reads at Q25 with fastp, built clones with MiXCR and kept in-frame beta chains. Rows matching on CDR3 protein sequence are summarized as one entry with the most common DNA and genes. TCRdb assigned the V and J calls; the authors' analysis was not used. The sample table contains tens of thousands of distinct CDR3 sequences; only one count was recorded for around a third of them. The ten largest account for about 3.7% of the sample.

The sample's time point label, decoded: before trial treatment. Donors were enrolled in RACIN, a single-arm phase I dose-escalation trial combining nivolumab, ipilimumab, aspirin, low-dose cyclophosphamide and low-dose radiotherapy. Patients were eligible if they had advanced solid tumors that were TIL-negative. The sequence was obtained from a male donor with gallbladder cancer. The specimen comprised PBMCs, sampled before treatment.

The DNA reads as follows: TGTGCCAGCAGTTGGGTTGCAGGGGACTATGGCTACACCTTC. Translation gives CASSWVAGDYGYTF. The chain uses TRBV12-3 or TRBV12-4 and TRBJ1-2; D gene: possibly TRBD1, on 6 matching bases. V and J are truncated by 4 bases and 3 bases respectively, leaving an intervening sequence of 12 bases. Including the terminal cysteine and phenylalanine, the CDR3 comprises 14 residues. Only the CDR3 portion is preserved as DNA: 42 bases, with reading frame beginning at the first base.